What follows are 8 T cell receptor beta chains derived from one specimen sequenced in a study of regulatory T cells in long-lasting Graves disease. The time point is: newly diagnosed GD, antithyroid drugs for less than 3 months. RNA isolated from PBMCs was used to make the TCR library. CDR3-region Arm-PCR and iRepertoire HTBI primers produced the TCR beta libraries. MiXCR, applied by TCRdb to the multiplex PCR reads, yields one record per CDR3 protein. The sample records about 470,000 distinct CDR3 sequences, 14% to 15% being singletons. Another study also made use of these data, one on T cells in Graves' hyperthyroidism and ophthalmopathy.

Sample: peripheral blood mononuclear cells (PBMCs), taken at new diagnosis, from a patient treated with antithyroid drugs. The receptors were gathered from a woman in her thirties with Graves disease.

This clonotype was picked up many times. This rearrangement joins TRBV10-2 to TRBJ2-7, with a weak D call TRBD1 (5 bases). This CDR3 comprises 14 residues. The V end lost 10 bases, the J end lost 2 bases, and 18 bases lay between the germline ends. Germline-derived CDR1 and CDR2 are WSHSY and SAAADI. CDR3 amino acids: CATIETDPTYEQYF. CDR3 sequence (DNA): TGCGCCACCATTGAGACAGACCCTACCTACGAGCAGTACTTC.

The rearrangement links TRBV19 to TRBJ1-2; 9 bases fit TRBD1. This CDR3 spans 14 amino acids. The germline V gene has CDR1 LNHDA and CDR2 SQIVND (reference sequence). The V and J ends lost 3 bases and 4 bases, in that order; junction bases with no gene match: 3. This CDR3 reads CASSIGGQGYGYTF. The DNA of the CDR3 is TGTGCCAGTAGTATCGGGGGACAGGGCTATGGCTACACCTTC.

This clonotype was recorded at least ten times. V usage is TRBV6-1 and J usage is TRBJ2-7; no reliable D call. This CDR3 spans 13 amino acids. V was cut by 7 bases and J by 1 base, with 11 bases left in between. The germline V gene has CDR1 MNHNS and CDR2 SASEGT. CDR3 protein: CASTEGGSYEQYF. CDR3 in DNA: TGTGCCAGCACCGAAGGTGGATCCTACGAGCAGTACTTC.

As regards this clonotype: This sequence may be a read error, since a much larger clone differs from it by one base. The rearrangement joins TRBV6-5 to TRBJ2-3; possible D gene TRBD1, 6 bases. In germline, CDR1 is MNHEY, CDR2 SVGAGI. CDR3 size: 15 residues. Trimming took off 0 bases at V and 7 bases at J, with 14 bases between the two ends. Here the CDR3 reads CASSYSGRGLYTQYF. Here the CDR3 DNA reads TGTGCCAGCAGTTACTCGGGAAGGGGGTTGTATACGCAGTATTTT.

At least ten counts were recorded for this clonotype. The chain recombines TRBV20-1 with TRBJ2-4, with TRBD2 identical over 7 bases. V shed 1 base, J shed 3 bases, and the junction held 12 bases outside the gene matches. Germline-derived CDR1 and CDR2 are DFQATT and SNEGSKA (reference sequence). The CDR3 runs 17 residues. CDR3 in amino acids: CSARVSGLVGHKNIQYF. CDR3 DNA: TGCAGTGCTAGAGTCTCTGGACTAGTGGGTCACAAAAACATTCAGTACTTC.

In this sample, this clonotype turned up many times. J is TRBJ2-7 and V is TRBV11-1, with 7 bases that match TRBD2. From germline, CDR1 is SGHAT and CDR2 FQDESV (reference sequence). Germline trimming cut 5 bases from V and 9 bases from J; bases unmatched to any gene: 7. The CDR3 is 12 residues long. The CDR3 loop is CASSPPGGGQYF. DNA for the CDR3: TGTGCCAGCAGCCCCCCGGGCGGGGGGCAGTACTTC.

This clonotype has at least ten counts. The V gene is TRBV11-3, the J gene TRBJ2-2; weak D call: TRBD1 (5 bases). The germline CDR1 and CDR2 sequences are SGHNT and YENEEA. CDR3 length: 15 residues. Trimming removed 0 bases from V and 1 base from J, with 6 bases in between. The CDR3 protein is CASSLDRGNTGELFF. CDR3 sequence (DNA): TGTGCCAGCAGCTTAGATAGGGGGAACACCGGGGAGCTGTTTTTT.

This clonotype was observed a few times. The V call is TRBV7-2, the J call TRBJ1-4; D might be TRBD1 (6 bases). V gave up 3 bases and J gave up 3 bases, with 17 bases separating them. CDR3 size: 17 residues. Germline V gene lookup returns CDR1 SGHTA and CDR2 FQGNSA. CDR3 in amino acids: CASSFSGGQRSNEKLFF. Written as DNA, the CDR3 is TGTGCCAGCAGCTTTTCGGGGGGCCAGCGTTCTAATGAAAAACTGTTTTTT.